Sequencing of this T cell receptor beta chain was carried out in a study of regulatory T cells in long-lasting Graves disease. This clonotype was recorded many times. The target antigen is unknown. Germline CDR1 MNHEY, CDR2 SVGEGT. The CDR3 is 14 amino acids. Trimming removed 11 bases from V and 5 bases from J; junction bases left unmatched: 12. General study points: The TCR repertoire of persistent Graves' patients was less diverse than that of newly diagnosed ones.

The time point is: persistent/refractory GD, antithyroid drugs over 5 years with positive TRAb. With RNA extracted from PBMCs as input, the TCR library was made. Both iRepertoire HTBI primers and Arm-PCR of CDR3 regions were used to build the TCR beta libraries. TCRdb passed the multiplex PCR reads through MiXCR, listing each CDR3 protein once. The data show around 400,000 distinct CDR3 sequences, approximately 23% seen once. Sequenced here: peripheral blood mononuclear cells (PBMCs), sampled when the disease was refractory, from a patient treated with antithyroid drugs. The source is a woman aged 40 to 49 with Graves disease. This sequence joins TRBV6-2 or TRBV6-3 and TRBJ1-5; 7 bases are a match to TRBD1. CDR3 sequence (DNA): TGTGCCGGGGGGGGACAGCTCTTAGATCAGCCCCAGCATTTT. Amino acids: CAGGGQLLDQPQHF.